Below, one T cell receptor (beta chain) is given with its context. Antigen: not known. In the PCR, 60 Vbeta and 13 Jbeta primers were used. Produced via immunoSEQ multiplex PCR; TCRdb's table is partial and in-frame only. This sample has about 110,000 clones, with about 80% found just once. The CDR3 consists of 14 residues. The germline V gene has CDR1 MGHRA and CDR2 YSYEKL. The trim removed 10 bases at V and 4 bases at J, leaving 10 bases unmatched. This sample was taken from a study of cytomegalovirus exposure and HLA in healthy donors. Across the study: HLA-typed donors contributed 65 million to 95 million unique TCRs, which were held in an early data release. For the approximately 360 genotyped donors, over 80% fell within the Caucasian-associated ancestry cluster. General observations from the study: The classifier reportedly diagnosed cytomegalovirus status with high sensitivity and specificity. In an earlier analysis, productive rearrangement rates for most beta V segments clustered near 87% or 30%.

The source of this sequence is an older woman in good health and CMV-seropositive. The sample taken for sequencing was PBMCs. The chain links TRBV4-1 to TRBJ2-3; 8 bases align to TRBD2. CDR3 nucleotide sequence: TGCGCCACCGGGAGGGAGCGGTCCGCAGATACGCAGTATTTT. Translating gives CATGRERSADTQYF.